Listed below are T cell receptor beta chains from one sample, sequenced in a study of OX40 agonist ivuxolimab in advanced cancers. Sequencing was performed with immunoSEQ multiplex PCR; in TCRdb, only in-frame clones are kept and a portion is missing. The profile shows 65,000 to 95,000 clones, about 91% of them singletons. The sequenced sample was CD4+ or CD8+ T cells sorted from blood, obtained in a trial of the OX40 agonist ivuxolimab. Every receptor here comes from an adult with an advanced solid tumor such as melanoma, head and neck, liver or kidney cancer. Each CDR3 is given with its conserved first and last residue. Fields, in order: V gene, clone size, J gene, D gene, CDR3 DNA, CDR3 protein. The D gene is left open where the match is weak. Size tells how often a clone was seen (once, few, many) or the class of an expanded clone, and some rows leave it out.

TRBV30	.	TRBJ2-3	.	TGTGCCTGGAGAAGTGGGGGAGCCTCCACAGATACGCAGTATTTT	CAWRSGGASTDTQYF
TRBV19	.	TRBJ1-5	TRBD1	TGTGCCAGTAGCCCAGGGGGGCAGCCCCAGCATTTT	CASSPGGQPQHF
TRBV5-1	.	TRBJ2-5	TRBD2	TGCGCCAGCAGCTTCGGACTAGTTCAAGAGACCCAGTACTTC	CASSFGLVQETQYF
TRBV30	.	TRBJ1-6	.	TGTGCCTGGAGTGTAAGCTCCTATAATTCACCCCTCCACTTT	CAWSVSSYNSPLHF
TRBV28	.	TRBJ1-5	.	TGTGCCAGCAGTCGACGGACTAGCAATCAGCCCCAGCATTTT	CASSRRTSNQPQHF
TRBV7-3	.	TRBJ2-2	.	TGTGCCAGCAGCTCCCGGACCGTCGATGGCGGGGAGCTGTTTTTT	CASSSRTVDGGELFF
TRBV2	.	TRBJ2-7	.	TGTGCCAGCAGTAGGGACACTTCCTACGAGCAGTACTTC	CASSRDTSYEQYF
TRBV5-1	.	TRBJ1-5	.	TGCGCCAGCAGCTTGGGTGAACAGGGTAATCAGCCCCAGCATTTT	CASSLGEQGNQPQHF
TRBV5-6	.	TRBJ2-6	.	TGTGCCAGCAGCCCGCCGGGGCCTGGGGCCAACGTCCTGACTTTC	CASSPPGPGANVLTF
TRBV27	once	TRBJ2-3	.	TGTGCCAGCACCCTGGACAGAACCACAGATACGCAGTATTTT	CASTLDRTTDTQYF
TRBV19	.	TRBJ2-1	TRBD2	TGTGCCAGTAGAGCCGGGACTAGCGCCTACAATGAGCAGTTCTTC	CASRAGTSAYNEQFF
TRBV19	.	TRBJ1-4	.	TGTGCCAGTAGTCGGGCGCAAACTAATGAAAAACTGTTTTTT	CASSRAQTNEKLFF
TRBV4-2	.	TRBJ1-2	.	TGTGCCAGCAGCCAACCCGGGCTTGGCTACACCTTC	CASSQPGLGYTF
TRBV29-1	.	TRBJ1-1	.	TGCAGCGTTAAGGGACCTGAAGCTTTCTTT	CSVKGPEAFF
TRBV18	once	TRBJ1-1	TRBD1	TGTGCCAGCTCATTCAACCGGGACAGGGGGACTGAAGCTTTCTTT	CASSFNRDRGTEAFF
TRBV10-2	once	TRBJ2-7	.	TGCGCCAGCAGTGATCTCGGACTAACATCCTACGAGCAGTACTTC	CASSDLGLTSYEQYF
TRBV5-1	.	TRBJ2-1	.	TGCGCCAGCAGCCCTCCGAATGAGGATGAGCAGTTCTTC	CASSPPNEDEQFF
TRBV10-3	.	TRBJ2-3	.	TGTGCCACGAAGACGACAGGACCCTCGACAGATACGCAGTATTTT	CATKTTGPSTDTQYF
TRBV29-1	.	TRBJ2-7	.	TGCAGCGCTGCCGGGGGACCAAGCTCCTACGAGCAGTACTTC	CSAAGGPSSYEQYF
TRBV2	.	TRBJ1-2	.	TGTGCCAGCAGTGAAGTACGGACGACGGAGGGCTACACCTTC	CASSEVRTTEGYTF
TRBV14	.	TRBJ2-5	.	TGTGCCAGCAGCCAAGTTGGGGTTGGGGAGACCCAGTACTTC	CASSQVGVGETQYF
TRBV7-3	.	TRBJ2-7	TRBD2	TGTGCCAGCAGCCCGGGACTAGCGATGGGCGAGCAGTACTTC	CASSPGLAMGEQYF
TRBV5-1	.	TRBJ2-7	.	TGCGCCAGCAGCTCAATCCTAGGGTACGAGCAGTACTTC	CASSSILGYEQYF
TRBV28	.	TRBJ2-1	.	TGTGCCAGCAGTTTACGGGGTGAGCAGTTCTTC	CASSLRGEQFF
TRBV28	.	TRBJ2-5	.	TGTGCCAGCACTTCCCCGTGGACCCAGTACTTC	CASTSPWTQYF
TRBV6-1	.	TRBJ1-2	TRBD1	TGTGCCAGCAGAAAAGACAGGGCGGGGGGCTACACCTTC	CASRKDRAGGYTF
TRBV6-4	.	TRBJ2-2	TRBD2	TGTGCCAGCAGCCCAGAGGGACTAGCGGGTTCCGGGGAGCTGTTTTTT	CASSPEGLAGSGELFF
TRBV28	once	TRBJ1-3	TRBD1	TGTGCCAGCAGCCTACCAGGGGGTACTGGAAACACCATATATTTT	CASSLPGGTGNTIYF
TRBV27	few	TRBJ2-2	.	TGTGCCAGCAGTTTAAGGTACACCGGGGAGCTGTTTTTT	CASSLRYTGELFF
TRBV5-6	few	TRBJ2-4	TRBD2	TGTGCCAGCAGGTCCCTACTAGCGGGAGGGCCAGACATTCAGTACTTC	CASRSLLAGGPDIQYF
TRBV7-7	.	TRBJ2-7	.	TGTGCTAGCAGCCCCGGGACAAACTCCTACGAGCAGTACTTC	CASSPGTNSYEQYF
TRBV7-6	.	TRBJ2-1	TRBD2	TGTGCCAGCAGCCCTCTAGCGGGAGGACGTTACAATGAGCAGTTCTTC	CASSPLAGGRYNEQFF
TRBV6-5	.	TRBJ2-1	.	TGTGCCAGCAGCCGGATCGGGACAGAGCAGTTCTTC	CASSRIGTEQFF
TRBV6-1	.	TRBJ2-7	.	TGTGCCAGCAGAGGGGTGGACTACGAGCAGTACTTC	CASRGVDYEQYF
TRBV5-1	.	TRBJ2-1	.	TGCGCCAGCAGCTTGGCGGGAGTTGCCTACAATGAGCAGTTCTTC	CASSLAGVAYNEQFF
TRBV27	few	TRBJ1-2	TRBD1	TGTGCCACACGGACAGGGGGCGATGCCAACTATGGCTACACCTTC	CATRTGGDANYGYTF
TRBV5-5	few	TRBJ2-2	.	TGTGCCAGCAGCAAGACCACGAACACCGGGGAGCTGTTTTTT	CASSKTTNTGELFF